The entry below gives a single T cell receptor beta chain sequence along with its context. Its antigen is as yet unknown. These data belong to a study of Tregs in tolerant kidney transplant recipients. Study details: An approximately 3-day belatacept mixed lymphocyte reaction, sometimes plus 5-day graft donor restimulation, preceded CD4+CD25+CD127- sorting. Sorting used antibodies to exclude donor cells.

The germline V gene encodes CDR1 LNHNV and CDR2 YYDKDF (reference sequence). The length of the CDR3 is 20 residues. V was cut by 1 base and J by 9 bases, with 31 bases left in between. TCRdb keeps only in-frame clones here, not all; method: immunoSEQ multiplex PCR. Seen here are about 44,000 clones, roughly 95% observed once, and the top ten hold 0.37%. The sample consisted of Tregs from blood cultured with allogeneic cells. The source is a human donor in good health. V is TRBV15 and J is TRBJ2-1, with D possibly being TRBD1 or TRBD2 (10 bases each). The CDR3 DNA follows: TGTGCCACCAGCAGAGTTCCAGGGACAGGGGTGCTAGCGGGAGTCCCTGAGCAGTTCTTC. Translated, it gives CATSRVPGTGVLAGVPEQFF.